The sequence of this TCR beta chain was determined in a study of T-cell reconstitution after alpha-beta-depleted transplantation in children. Unique molecular identifiers were incorporated into the prepared TCRbeta library. TCRdb processed the PCR reads anew with MiXCR; each CDR3 protein has one entry. This sample has more than 85,000 distinct CDR3 sequences; 4.5% to 7.5% occur once, and the top ten carry around 5.6%. Study-wide results and caveats: Several hundred expanded graft clones reportedly gave rise to the alpha-beta T cells present about two months after transplant. Surviving thymic progenitors and recipient T cells were the source of high TCRbeta diversity at day 60 in some patients. Counts and diversity of T cells one year after transplant came mostly from newly produced T cells.

Trimming at V came to 6 bases and at J to 5 bases, leaving 12 bases not matched to a gene. Germline V gene data show CDR1 as MDHEN and CDR2 as SYDVKM. The CDR3 runs to 18 residues. On this clonotype: Its antigen is unknown.

The chain couples TRBV28 to TRBJ2-5, with 16 bases aligning to TRBD2. This TCR came from a female patient younger than 10 who had a stem cell transplant for Fanconi anemia, so the T cells may come from the graft donor. The source was PBMCs, mostly from graft donor cells, collected 60 days after TCRalphabeta/CD19-depleted stem cell transplant. CDR3 protein: CASSLRGLAGGPGETQYF. The CDR3 DNA sequence: TGTGCCAGCAGCCTCCGGGGACTAGCGGGAGGGCCGGGGGAGACCCAGTACTTC.